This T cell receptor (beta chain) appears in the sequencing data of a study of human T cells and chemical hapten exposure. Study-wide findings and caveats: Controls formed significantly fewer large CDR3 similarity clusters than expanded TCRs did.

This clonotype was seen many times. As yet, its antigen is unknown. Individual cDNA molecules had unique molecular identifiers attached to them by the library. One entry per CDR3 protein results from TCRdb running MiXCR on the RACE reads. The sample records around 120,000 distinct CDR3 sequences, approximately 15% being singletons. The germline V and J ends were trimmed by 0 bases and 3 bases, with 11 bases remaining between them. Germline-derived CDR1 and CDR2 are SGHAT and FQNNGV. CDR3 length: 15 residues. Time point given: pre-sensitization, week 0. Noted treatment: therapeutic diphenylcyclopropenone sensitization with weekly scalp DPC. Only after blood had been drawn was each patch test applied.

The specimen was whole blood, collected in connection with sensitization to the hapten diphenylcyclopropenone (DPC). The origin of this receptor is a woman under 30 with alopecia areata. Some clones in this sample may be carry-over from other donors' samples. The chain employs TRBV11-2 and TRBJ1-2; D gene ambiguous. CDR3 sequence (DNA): TGTGCCAGCAGCTTAGAGCCGGGTGTCTACTATGGCTACACCTTC. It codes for CASSLEPGVYYGYTF.